The 3 T cell receptor beta chains listed next were all sequenced from one sample in a study of blood T cell repertoires in COVID-19. The assay was immunoSEQ multiplex PCR, and TCRdb's table has in-frame clones only and misses some. The table shows around 260,000 clones, with 80% to 95% occurring only once. Sequencing input: peripheral blood. These receptors all stem from a person aged 18 to 30 with COVID-19, enrolled during active disease.

This clone was detected once. J is TRBJ1-3 and V is TRBV9, with 7 nucleotides matching TRBD1. The CDR3 is 16 amino acids. Looked up from germline, CDR1 is SGDLS and CDR2 is YYNGEE. V lost 4 bases, J lost 4 bases, and 11 bases stayed unmatched. CDR3: CASSPRTGAGGNTIYF. For the CDR3, the DNA is TGTGCCAGCAGCCCGAGAACAGGGGCAGGAGGAAACACCATATATTTT.

V is TRBV7-9 and J is TRBJ2-3; possible D gene TRBD1, 6 bases. Looked up from germline, CDR1 is SEHNR and CDR2 is FQNEAQ (reference sequence). This CDR3 contains 15 residues. Trimming shortened V by 2 bases and J by 3 bases, and 12 bases separated the two germline ends. CDR3 bases: TGTGCCAGCAGCTTACACAGGGTCCCTACAGATACGCAGTATTTT. This sequence encodes CASSLHRVPTDTQYF.

Here the CDR3 DNA reads TGTGCCAGCAGCTTAAATCCGGGAGGGCCCAGCACCGGGGAGCTGTTTTTT. As protein: CASSLNPGGPSTGELFF. This chain uses TRBV7-8 with TRBJ2-2; 8 bases align to TRBD2. The CDR3 length is 17 residues. V shed 2 bases and J 4 bases; nucleotides not matched to a gene: 9. The V gene's germline CDR1 is SGHVS and CDR2 FQNEAQ. The full variable domain, in which reference TRBV7-8 and TRBJ2-2 provide the parts outside the CDR3, is GAGVSQSPRYKVAKRGQDVALRCDPISGHVSLFWYQQALGQGPEFLTYFQNEAQLDKSGLPSDRFFAERPEGSVSTLKIQRTQQEDSAVYLCASSLNPGGPSTGELFFGEGSRLTVL.